Following are 24 T cell receptor beta chains from one sample sequenced in a study of shared clonotypes between healthy human individuals. Generated by immunoSEQ multiplex PCR, the TCRdb table keeps only in-frame clones and is missing some. The profile covers approximately 2.4 million clones, with about 94% appearing a single time and 0.1% to 0.15% taken by the ten largest. Material for sequencing was naive CD4+ T cells sorted from blood. Subset noted: CD45RA+ positively selected. These receptor sequences come from a man in his late teens or twenties in good health.

CDR3 nucleotides: TGCGCCAGCAGCTTGGGTCGTTATTCGGGGGCAAATGAAAAACTGTTTTTT. As protein: CASSLGRYSGANEKLFF. The rearrangement uses TRBV5-1 and TRBJ1-4, with D possibly being TRBD1 (6 bases). Germline V gives CDR1 SGHRS, CDR2 YFSETQ. This CDR3 contains 17 residues. Trimming stripped 0 bases from V and 5 bases from J, with 17 bases between.

The CDR3 sequence is CASSLYGGSLVEKLFF. CDR3 DNA: TGTGCCAGCAGCTTATACGGGGGTAGTCTGGTTGAAAAACTGTTTTTT. The rearrangement uses TRBV7-2 and TRBJ1-4; possible D gene TRBD1, 5 bases. CDR1 is SGHTA and CDR2 is FQGNSA in the germline V gene. The CDR3 extends over 16 amino acids. The V end lost 2 bases, the J end lost 7 bases, and 17 bases lay between the germline ends.

V is TRBV18 and J is TRBJ1-2; no clear D gene. Germline CDR1 reads KGHSH; CDR2 reads LQKENI. This CDR3 comprises 15 residues. Trimming removed 2 bases from V and 1 base from J, with 11 bases in between. The CDR3 DNA reads as TGTGCCAGCTCACCATTCGGATCTTTTAACTATGGCTACACCTTC. Its translation is CASSPFGSFNYGYTF.

The gene calls are TRBV30 and TRBJ2-2, with 13 bases that match TRBD2. CDR1 and CDR2 (germline): GTSNPN, SVGIG (reference sequence). The CDR3 has 16 residues. The V segment lost 8 bases and the J segment 1 base; nucleotides outside the gene matches: 7. DNA for the CDR3: TGTGCCCAAAGGACTAGCGGGAGACAGAACACCGGGGAGCTGTTTTTT. Protein product: CAQRTSGRQNTGELFF. Supplemented by reference TRBV30 and TRBJ2-2, the full variable domain reads SQTIHQWPATLVQPVGSPLSLECTVEGTSNPNLYWYRQAAGRGLQLLFYSVGIGQISSEVPQNLSASRPQDRQFILSSKKLLLSDSGFYLCAQRTSGRQNTGELFFGEGSRLTVL.

The chain employs TRBV10-3 and TRBJ1-6; tentative D call: TRBD1 (5 bases). In germline, CDR1 is ENHRY, CDR2 SYGVKD. Trimming shortened V by 7 bases and J by 7 bases, and 11 bases separated the two germline ends. CDR3 length equals 13 residues. The CDR3 sequence: CAIKNGGNSPLHF. As DNA, the CDR3 is TGTGCCATCAAAAACGGGGGAAATTCACCCCTCCACTTT.

J is TRBJ1-1 and V is TRBV19; possibly TRBD1 for D (5 bases). Germline CDR1 is LNHDA and CDR2 is SQIVND (reference sequence). V dropped 4 bases and J dropped 11 bases, with 17 bases sitting between them. The CDR3 length is 13 residues. CDR3 DNA sequence: TGTGCCAGTAGTACGACTCGCCAGGGAGGGGCTTTCTTT. Its protein product is CASSTTRQGGAFF. Full variable domain (missing parts from reference TRBV19 and TRBJ1-1): DGGITQSPKYLFRKEGQNVTLSCEQNLNHDAMYWYRQDPGQGLRLIYYSQIVNDFQKGDIAEGYSVSREKKESFPLTVTSAQKNPTAFYLCASSTTRQGGAFFGQGTRLTVV.

The rearrangement uses TRBV6-5 and TRBJ1-6; no clear D. The CDR3 length is 14 residues. Trimming took 4 bases from V and 6 from J, leaving 10 bases between them. Germline CDR1 is MNHEY and CDR2 is SVGAGI. CDR3 nucleotides: TGTGCCAGCAGTTCGGCTTTGGCTAATTCACCCCTCCACTTT. Translated, it gives CASSSALANSPLHF.

The rearrangement uses TRBV7-3 and TRBJ1-2; TRBD1 matches 9 bases. The germline gives CDR1 SGHTA, CDR2 FQGTGA. With V trimmed by 2 bases and J by 8 bases, 6 bases remained unmatched. CDR3 length: 14 amino acids. This chain's CDR3 is CASSLEGQGGGYTF. CDR3 nucleotides: TGTGCCAGCAGCTTAGAGGGACAGGGTGGCGGCTACACCTTC.

The chain employs TRBV5-8 and TRBJ1-5; 8 bases match TRBD1. Losses at the gene ends were 7 bases for V and 1 base for J; bases not matched to a gene: 19. Germline CDR1 SGHTS, CDR2 YDEGEE. This CDR3 has 19 amino acids. CDR3 DNA sequence: TGTGCCAGCCTCCTTCCGGGACAGGTTAGTGGAGGAAGCAATCAGCCCCAGCATTTT. This sequence encodes CASLLPGQVSGGSNQPQHF.

This chain links TRBV18 with TRBJ1-2; tentative D call: TRBD1 (5 bases). The germline V gene encodes CDR1 KGHSH and CDR2 LQKENI. The CDR3 spans 14 residues. V lost 0 bases to trimming and J lost 8 bases, with 13 bases between them. The DNA for the CDR3 is TGTGCCAGCTCACCACCTACCGGGGCAGGAGGCTACACCTTC. Its translation: CASSPPTGAGGYTF.

The CDR3 region is CAISEETSGPKNEQFF. In DNA, the CDR3 is TGTGCCATCAGTGAAGAGACTAGCGGGCCGAAGAATGAGCAGTTCTTC. This chain joins TRBV10-3 and TRBJ2-1, with 10 bases matching TRBD2. The CDR3 has 16 amino acids. Germline V gives CDR1 ENHRY, CDR2 SYGVKD. J gave up 7 bases and V 3 bases, and 9 bases lay outside the gene matches.

The chain recombines TRBV30 with TRBJ2-7; 9 positions match TRBD2. CDR1 is GTSNPN and CDR2 is SVGIG in the germline V gene (reference sequence). Trimming cost V 8 bases and J 2 bases; bases outside gene matches: 7. The CDR3 runs 13 residues. The CDR3 protein is CASRTSDTYEQYF. Written as DNA, the CDR3 is TGTGCCAGCCGGACTAGCGACACCTACGAGCAGTACTTC. Together with reference TRBV30 and TRBJ2-7, the CDR3 gives the full variable domain: SQTIHQWPATLVQPVGSPLSLECTVEGTSNPNLYWYRQAAGRGLQLLFYSVGIGQISSEVPQNLSASRPQDRQFILSSKKLLLSDSGFYLCASRTSDTYEQYFGPGTRLTVT.

The rearrangement joins TRBV19 to TRBJ2-3; 7 bases agree with TRBD1. Trimming at V came to 5 bases and at J to 4 bases, leaving 12 bases not matched to a gene. Germline V gene sequence: CDR1 LNHDA, CDR2 SQIVND (reference sequence). The CDR3 is 16 residues long. For the CDR3, the DNA is TGTGCCAGTAGTCTGAGGGACAGACTTGGGCCAGATACGCAGTATTTT. It codes for CASSLRDRLGPDTQYF. Supplemented by reference TRBV19 and TRBJ2-3, the full variable domain reads DGGITQSPKYLFRKEGQNVTLSCEQNLNHDAMYWYRQDPGQGLRLIYYSQIVNDFQKGDIAEGYSVSREKKESFPLTVTSAQKNPTAFYLCASSLRDRLGPDTQYFGPGTRLTVL.

This chain uses TRBV19 with TRBJ1-1; tentatively, D is TRBD1 (6 bases). In germline, CDR1 is LNHDA, CDR2 SQIVND (reference sequence). With 1 base removed from V and 4 bases from J, the gap between germline ends came to 13 bases. The CDR3 sequence is 15 residues long. CDR3 in amino acids: CASSIAGARFTEAFF. The CDR3 DNA reads TGTGCCAGTAGTATAGCAGGGGCAAGATTCACTGAAGCTTTCTTT.

The chain employs TRBV6-1 and TRBJ2-6; D uncertain. The CDR3 loop spans 15 amino acids. V was clipped by 7 bases and J by 4 bases, with 14 bases between them. Per germline, CDR1 MNHNS and CDR2 SASEGT. CDR3 in amino acids: CASTVNGLGANVLTF. The CDR3 DNA is TGTGCCAGCACCGTCAATGGGTTAGGGGCCAACGTCCTGACTTTC.

The chain recombines TRBV30 with TRBJ1-6, with a possible D match to TRBD1 (6 bases). In germline, CDR1 is GTSNPN, CDR2 SVGIG (reference sequence). V dropped 1 base and J dropped 8 bases, with 15 bases sitting between them. CDR3 size: 15 residues. CDR3 protein: CAWSGGGGWDSPLHF. Here the CDR3 DNA reads TGTGCCTGGAGTGGAGGGGGGGGTTGGGATTCACCCCTCCACTTT.

The chain links TRBV6-6 to TRBJ1-1; the D is unclear. The CDR3 length is 12 residues. V was clipped by 2 bases and J by 3 bases, with 4 bases between them. Germline V gene data show CDR1 as MNHNY and CDR2 as SVGAGI (reference sequence). Here the CDR3 reads CASSYGYTEAFF. For the CDR3, the DNA is TGTGCCAGCAGTTACGGGTACACTGAAGCTTTCTTT.

Only one count was recorded for this clone. This chain connects TRBV10-2 to TRBJ1-1, with D possibly TRBD1 on 6 matching bases. Trimming stripped 8 bases from V and 5 bases from J, with 18 bases between. The CDR3 extends over 14 amino acids. CDR1 is WSHSY and CDR2 is SAAADI in the germline V gene. The CDR3 DNA reads TGCGCCAGCTCTCTACCGGGGGCGCTTACTGAAGCTTTCTTT. Its translation: CASSLPGALTEAFF.

The chain uses TRBV15 and TRBJ2-5; the match to TRBD2 covers 11 bases. This CDR3 spans 19 amino acids. CDR1 is LNHNV, CDR2 YYDKDF, per germline (reference sequence). V was clipped by 5 bases and J by 3 bases; unmatched bases: 17. CDR3 sequence: CATSSNPSLAGDRKETQYF. Written as DNA, the CDR3 is TGTGCCACCAGCTCCAACCCCTCACTAGCGGGAGACCGTAAAGAGACCCAGTACTTC.

This chain connects TRBV6-1 to TRBJ1-5; D perhaps matches TRBD1 (6 bases). V lost 2 bases and J 7 bases, leaving 12 bases between the germline ends. Germline CDR1 is MNHNS and CDR2 is SASEGT. The CDR3 loop spans 14 amino acids. The DNA of the CDR3 is TGTGCCAGCAGTGAACCCAGGGGCAGCCAGCCCCAGCATTTT. Protein product: CASSEPRGSQPQHF.

The chain is built from TRBV4-1 and TRBJ2-5; maybe TRBD2 (5 bases). V gave up 6 bases and J gave up 5 bases, with 13 bases separating them. The CDR3 spans 13 residues. The germline gives CDR1 MGHRA, CDR2 YSYEKL. CDR3 coding DNA: TGCGCCAGCAGTCCGGGCTGGGAGGAGACCCAGTACTTC. Protein: CASSPGWEETQYF.

The chain is built from TRBV10-1 and TRBJ2-5, with 8 bases identical to TRBD1. CDR3 length: 14 amino acids. J was trimmed by 4 bases and V by 7 bases; bases with no gene match: 8. Germline V CDR1 and CDR2: WNHNN, SYGVQD (reference sequence). CDR3 DNA: TGCGCCAGCAAACCGGACAGGGAAGGAGAGACCCAGTACTTC. Protein: CASKPDREGETQYF.

The gene calls are TRBV7-9 and TRBJ2-7; 7 bases are shared with TRBD1. V gave up 7 bases and J gave up 5 bases; unmatched junction bases: 14. The CDR3 spans 15 residues. CDR1 is SEHNR, CDR2 FQNEAQ, per germline (reference sequence). In DNA, the CDR3 is TGTGCCAGCAACAGGGGCACCCTCATCGGAGACGAGCAGTACTTC. It codes for CASNRGTLIGDEQYF.

The rearrangement links TRBV4-3 to TRBJ2-3; D is unresolved. V was clipped by 5 bases and J by 2 bases, with 14 bases between them. This CDR3 contains 15 residues. Germline CDR1 reads LGHNA; CDR2 reads YSLEER. Here the CDR3 reads CASSGTGAFTDTQYF. CDR3 bases: TGCGCCAGCAGCGGAACCGGAGCTTTCACAGATACGCAGTATTTT.